Following are 4 T cell receptor beta chains from one sample sequenced in a study of spatial heterogeneity in lung cancer. Study-wide results and limits: Counts of expanded alpha and beta TCRs within tumors tracked the tumor nonsynonymous mutation count.

Specified time point: sample taken at primary tumor resection. Antigen specificity for these receptors is unknown. TCRdb fed the 5' RACE reads into MiXCR, producing one record per CDR3 protein. The data contain more than 20,000 distinct CDR3 sequences, roughly 6.7% of them singletons. The source was lung tumor tissue, collected at surgery. These receptors all come from a male donor with early-stage non-small cell lung cancer.

The table lists this clonotype with a few counts. The chain employs TRBV6-2 or TRBV6-3 and TRBJ1-5, with D possibly TRBD1 on 5 matching bases. Germline lookup yields CDR1 MNHEY and CDR2 SVGEGT. The CDR3 contains 16 residues. The ends were cut back, 6 bases at V and 2 bases at J, with 17 bases in the middle. DNA for the CDR3: TGTGCCAGCAGGGAGAGGAGGGGCAGAGGCAATCAGCCCCAGCATTTT. It specifies CASRERRGRGNQPQHF.

This clonotype was picked up many times. J is TRBJ1-1 and V is TRBV9; 10 bases are shared with TRBD1. Per the germline V gene, CDR1 is SGDLS and CDR2 is YYNGEE. This CDR3 region has 16 residues. V lost 4 bases to trimming and J lost 3 bases; unmatched junction nucleotides: 9. As DNA, the CDR3 is TGTGCCAGCAGCTCCGGGACAGGGGTACGGTACACTGAAGCTTTCTTT. As protein: CASSSGTGVRYTEAFF.

This clonotype was counted many times. The chain couples TRBV6-5 to TRBJ1-2, with TRBD1 as a possible D gene (6 bases). V was clipped by 5 bases and J by 12 bases, with 19 bases between them. Per germline, CDR1 MNHEY and CDR2 SVGAGI. This CDR3 spans 13 amino acids. The CDR3 nucleotides are TGTGCCAGCAGTAGGGGGTCCAAATATTCACACACCTTC. This encodes CASSRGSKYSHTF.

This clonotype has a count of ten or more. The J gene is TRBJ1-6, the V gene TRBV20-1, with D uncertain. Germline V gene lookup returns CDR1 DFQATT and CDR2 SNEGSKA (reference sequence). Trimming took off 1 base at V and 11 bases at J, with 9 bases between the two ends. The CDR3 length is 12 residues. In DNA form, the CDR3 reads TGCAGTGCTAGAGCCATCTCCACACCCCTCCACTTT. It translates to CSARAISTPLHF.